Following are 10 T cell receptor beta chains from one sample sequenced in a study of T cell clonotyping in hematopoietic cell transplantation. Some clones are missing from TCRdb's copy, which holds only in-frame ones; the method was immunoSEQ multiplex PCR. The sample lists 9,500 to 12,000 clones, roughly 89% occurring once. The material was PBMCs, obtained 100 days after allogeneic stem cell transplant. The receptors originated from a female patient over 55 who had an allogeneic stem cell transplant from an unrelated donor, so the T cells may come from the graft donor. Some clones in this sample may be carry-over from other donors' samples.

The gene calls are TRBV7-9 and TRBJ2-5; either TRBD1 or TRBD2 may fit D (5 bases each). V lost 3 bases, J lost 5 bases, and 16 bases lay in between. The CDR3 has 15 residues. Germline CDR1 reads SEHNR; CDR2 reads FQNEAQ (reference sequence). Here the CDR3 reads CASSFPLGAGETQYF. The CDR3 nucleotides read TGTGCCAGCAGCTTTCCCCTCGGGGCTGGGGAGACCCAGTACTTC.

This chain connects TRBV19 to TRBJ1-2; 9 positions agree with TRBD1. The CDR3 contains 17 residues. Trimming at V came to 4 bases and at J to 4 bases, leaving 13 bases not matched to a gene. CDR1 and CDR2 (germline): LNHDA, SQIVND (reference sequence). The CDR3 sequence is CASSTTGTGPVFYGYTF. Written as DNA, the CDR3 is TGTGCCAGTAGTACCACCGGGACAGGGCCCGTTTTCTATGGCTACACCTTC.

The chain joins TRBV14 to TRBJ2-2, with a possible D match to TRBD2 (5 bases). Germline CDR1 SGHDN, CDR2 FVKESK. Deletions cut 0 bases from V and 8 bases from J, with 22 bases between. The CDR3 runs 18 residues. CDR3 sequence (DNA): TGTGCCAGCAGCCAAGATAATAGGCTAGCCTGGACTTCGGGGGAGCTGTTTTTT. This translates into CASSQDNRLAWTSGELFF.

This chain connects TRBV4-1 to TRBJ1-1; 7 bases agree with TRBD1. Germline V gene data show CDR1 as MGHRA and CDR2 as YSYEKL. V lost 2 bases and J lost 0; bases outside the gene matches: 3. CDR3 size: 15 residues. This chain's CDR3 is CASSQWTGMNTEAFF. The DNA for the CDR3 is TGCGCCAGCAGCCAATGGACAGGAATGAACACTGAAGCTTTCTTT.

The chain's CDR3 is CASSLEGPSSYEQYF. For the CDR3, the DNA is TGTGCCAGCAGCTTGGAGGGACCGAGCTCCTACGAGCAGTACTTC. The chain combines TRBV5-5 with TRBJ2-7; D possibly uses TRBD1 or TRBD2 (5 bases each). The germline gives CDR1 SGHKS, CDR2 YYEKEE (reference sequence). V was clipped by 0 bases and J by 0 bases, with 10 bases between them. There are 15 residues in the CDR3.

The chain joins TRBV6-4 to TRBJ1-2, with D possibly being TRBD1 (5 bases). CDR1 and CDR2 (germline): MRHNA, SNTAGT. The V end was cut by 3 bases, the J end by 8 bases, with 13 bases between. This CDR3 has 13 residues. CDR3 coding DNA: TGTGCCAGCAGTGAAGGGGACGGGGGAGGCTACACCTTC. It is translated as CASSEGDGGGYTF.

This chain joins TRBV18 and TRBJ2-7, with D tentatively TRBD1 or TRBD2 (5 bases each). This CDR3 contains 15 residues. V was shortened by 2 bases and J by 2 bases, with 13 bases between the two germline ends. Germline CDR1 reads KGHSH; CDR2 reads LQKENI. CDR3 DNA: TGTGCCAGCTCACCAGCCCGGGGACCCCCCTACGAGCAGTACTTC. Translation: CASSPARGPPYEQYF.

The chain employs TRBV29-1 and TRBJ1-1; TRBD1 matches at 7 bases. The length of the CDR3 is 14 residues. CDR1 and CDR2 from the germline V gene are SQVTM and ANQGSEA. Trimming took 8 bases from V and 4 from J; bases not matched to a gene: 13. CDR3 loop: CSSQRGQPRTEAFF. CDR3 nucleotide sequence: TGCAGCTCTCAGAGGGGACAGCCACGCACTGAAGCTTTCTTT.

CDR3 coding DNA: TGTGCCAGCAGTTACGTAGCGGGTAACAATGAGCAGTTCTTC. As protein: CASSYVAGNNEQFF. The chain is built from TRBV6-5 and TRBJ2-1, with 7 bases lining up with TRBD2. The length of the CDR3 is 14 residues. J lost 5 bases, V lost 2 bases, and 3 bases had no gene match. Germline assignment: CDR1 MNHEY and CDR2 SVGAGI.

This rearrangement joins TRBV4-2 to TRBJ2-7; no clear D gene. V dropped 0 bases and J dropped 3 bases, with 9 bases sitting between them. Germline lookup yields CDR1 LGHNA and CDR2 YNFKEQ. CDR3 length: 14 residues. Written as DNA, the CDR3 is TGTGCCAGCAGCCAAGATAAAGGCCGCTACGAGCAGTACTTC. Translated, it gives CASSQDKGRYEQYF.